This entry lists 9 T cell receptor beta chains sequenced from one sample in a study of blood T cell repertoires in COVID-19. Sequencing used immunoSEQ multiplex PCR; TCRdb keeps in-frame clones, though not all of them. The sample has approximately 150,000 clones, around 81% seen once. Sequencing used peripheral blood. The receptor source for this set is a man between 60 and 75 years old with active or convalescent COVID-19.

The chain's CDR3 is CASSLRGQGVPSYNSPLHF. CDR3 nucleotide sequence: TGTGCCAGCTCACTCCGCGGACAGGGGGTTCCGTCCTATAATTCACCCCTCCACTTT. The chain uses TRBV18 and TRBJ1-6; 10 positions agree with TRBD1. The CDR3 runs to 19 residues. The junction had 10 bases not matched to a gene; V was cut back by 4 bases and J by 1 base. The V gene's germline CDR1 is KGHSH and CDR2 LQKENI.

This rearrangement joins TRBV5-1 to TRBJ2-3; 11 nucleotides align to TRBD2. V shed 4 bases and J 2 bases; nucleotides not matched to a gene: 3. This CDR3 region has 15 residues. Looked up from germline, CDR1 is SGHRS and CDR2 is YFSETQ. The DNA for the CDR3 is TGCGCCAGCAGCCAGGGACTAGCGGACACAGATACGCAGTATTTT. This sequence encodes CASSQGLADTDTQYF.

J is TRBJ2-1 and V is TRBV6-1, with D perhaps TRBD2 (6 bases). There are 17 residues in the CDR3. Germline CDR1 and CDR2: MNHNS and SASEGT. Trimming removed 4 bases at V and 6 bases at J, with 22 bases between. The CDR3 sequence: CASSVGVEAGNINEQFF. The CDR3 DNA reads TGTGCCAGCAGTGTCGGTGTTGAGGCGGGGAATATCAATGAGCAGTTCTTC.

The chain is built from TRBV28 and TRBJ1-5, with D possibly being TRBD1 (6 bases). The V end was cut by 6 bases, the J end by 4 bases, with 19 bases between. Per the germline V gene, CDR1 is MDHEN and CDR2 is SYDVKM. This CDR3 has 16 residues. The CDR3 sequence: CASRGWTAHENQPQHF. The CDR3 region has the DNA TGTGCCAGCAGGGGATGGACAGCCCACGAGAATCAGCCCCAGCATTTT.

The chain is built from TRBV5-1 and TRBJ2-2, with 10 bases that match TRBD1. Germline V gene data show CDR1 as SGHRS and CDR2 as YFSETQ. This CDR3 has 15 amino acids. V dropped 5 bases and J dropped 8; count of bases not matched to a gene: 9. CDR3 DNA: TGCGCCAGCAGACCCGGGACAGGGGTAACAGGGGAGCTGTTTTTT. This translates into CASRPGTGVTGELFF.

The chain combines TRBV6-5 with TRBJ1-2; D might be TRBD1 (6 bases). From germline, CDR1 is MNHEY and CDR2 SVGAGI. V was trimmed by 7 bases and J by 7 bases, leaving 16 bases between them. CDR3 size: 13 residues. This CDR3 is CASKTGLVGGYTF. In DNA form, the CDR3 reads TGTGCCAGCAAAACAGGGCTGGTAGGTGGCTACACCTTC.

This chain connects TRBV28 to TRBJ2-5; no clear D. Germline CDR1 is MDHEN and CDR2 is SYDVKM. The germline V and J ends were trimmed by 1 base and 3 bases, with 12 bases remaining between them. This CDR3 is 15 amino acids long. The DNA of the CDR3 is TGTGCCAGCAGTTTATTCTCACAGTCTAAAGAGACCCAGTACTTC. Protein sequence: CASSLFSQSKETQYF. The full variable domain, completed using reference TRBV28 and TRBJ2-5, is DVKVTQSSRYLVKRTGEKVFLECVQDMDHENMFWYRQDPGLGLRLIYFSYDVKMKEKGDIPEGYSVSREKKERFSLILESASTNQTSMYLCASSLFSQSKETQYFGPGTRLLVL.

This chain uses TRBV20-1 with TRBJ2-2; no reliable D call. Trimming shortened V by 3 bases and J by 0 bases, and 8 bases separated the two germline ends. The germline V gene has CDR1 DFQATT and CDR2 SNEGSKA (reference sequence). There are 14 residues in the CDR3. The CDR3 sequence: CSASPSANTGELFF. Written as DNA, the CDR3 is TGCAGTGCTAGTCCTTCCGCGAACACCGGGGAGCTGTTTTTT.

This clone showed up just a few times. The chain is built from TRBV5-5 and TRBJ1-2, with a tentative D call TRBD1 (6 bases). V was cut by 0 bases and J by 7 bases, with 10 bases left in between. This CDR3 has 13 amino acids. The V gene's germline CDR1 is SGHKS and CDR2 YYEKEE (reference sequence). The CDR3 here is CASSLDQGRGYTF. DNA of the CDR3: TGTGCCAGCAGCTTGGACCAGGGGCGTGGCTACACCTTC.